These 3 T cell receptor beta chains share one sample of origin, sequenced in a study of blood T cell repertoires in COVID-19. Repertoires were generated with immunoSEQ multiplex PCR, while TCRdb's copy carries only in-frame clones and drops some. Of approximately 170,000 clones listed, 80% to 85% are singletons. The sample comprised peripheral blood. These receptor sequences come from a woman aged 70 to 79 with COVID-19, enrolled during active disease.

The J gene is TRBJ2-2, the V gene TRBV6-5; D is perhaps TRBD2 (7 bases). V was shortened by 8 bases and J by 4 bases, with 11 bases between the two germline ends. The germline V gene encodes CDR1 MNHEY and CDR2 SVGAGI. This CDR3 has 13 residues. DNA of the CDR3: TGTGCCAGCGAACGGGGGGCCACCGGGGAGCTGTTTTTT. Protein sequence: CASERGATGELFF.

This clone was detected only a few times. V is TRBV30 and J is TRBJ1-5; TRBD1 aligns across 10 bases. This CDR3 contains 14 residues. V gave up 2 bases and J gave up 5 bases; unmatched junction bases: 3. The germline V gene encodes CDR1 GTSNPN and CDR2 SVGIG (reference sequence). In DNA form, the CDR3 reads TGTGCCTGGAGTACCGGGACAGGGGATCAGCCCCAGCATTTT. Its protein product is CAWSTGTGDQPQHF.

The CDR3, as DNA: TGTGCCAGCAGCACCCGCCGGACTACCTACGAGCAGTACTTC. It specifies CASSTRRTTYEQYF. The V gene is TRBV7-2, the J gene TRBJ2-7, with D tentatively TRBD2 (6 bases). Germline V gives CDR1 SGHTA, CDR2 FQGNSA. V dropped 5 bases and J dropped 2 bases, with 13 bases sitting between them. The CDR3 is 14 residues long.